The TCR beta chain described here comes from a study of CD8 T cells in ankylosing spondylitis. Study results and limitations: Disease-associated clones were reportedly significantly overrepresented in matched ankylosing spondylitis synovial fluid. Earlier work had already found some motif variants in reactive arthritis synovial fluid and blood. Disease-linked clones displayed a CD8+ phenotype and appeared relatively rarely in peripheral blood. Seemingly characteristic of ankylosing spondylitis blood was a TCR beta motif consisting of 7 or 8 highly homologous variants.

A few counts support this clonotype. Antigen: not known. The CDR3 runs to 14 residues. Germline V gives CDR1 SSHAT, CDR2 FNYEAQ (reference sequence). Trimming stripped 3 bases from V and 7 bases from J, with 13 bases between. Quantitative 5'-RACE was performed with molecular barcodes, and it yielded the TCR beta libraries. Each CDR3 protein is one row after TCRdb ran MiXCR on the 5' RACE reads. The profile shows around 450,000 distinct CDR3 sequences, more than 25% of them singletons. V and J are TRBV7-7 and TRBJ2-1; D is undetermined. This clonotype was sampled from a male donor with ankylosing spondylitis. Sequences were obtained from blood, either unsorted or a sorted T cell fraction (not recorded which). CDR3 sequence reads: CASSFNPMGNEQFF. CDR3 coding DNA: TGTGCCAGCAGCTTTAACCCGATGGGGAATGAGCAGTTCTTC.